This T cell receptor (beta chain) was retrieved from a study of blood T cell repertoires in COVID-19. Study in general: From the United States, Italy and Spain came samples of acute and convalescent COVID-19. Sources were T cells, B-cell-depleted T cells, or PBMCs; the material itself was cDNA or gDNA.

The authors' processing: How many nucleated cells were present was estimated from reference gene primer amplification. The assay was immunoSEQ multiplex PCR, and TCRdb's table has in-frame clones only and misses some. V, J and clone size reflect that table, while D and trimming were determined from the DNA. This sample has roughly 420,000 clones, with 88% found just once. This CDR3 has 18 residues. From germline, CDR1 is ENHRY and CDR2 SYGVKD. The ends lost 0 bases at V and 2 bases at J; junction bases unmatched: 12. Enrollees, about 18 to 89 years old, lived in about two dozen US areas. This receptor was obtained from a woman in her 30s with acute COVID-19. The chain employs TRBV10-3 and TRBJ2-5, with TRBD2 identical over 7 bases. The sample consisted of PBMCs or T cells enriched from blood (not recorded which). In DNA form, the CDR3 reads TGTGCCATCAGTGAGTCGTTGTACCGAACTAGCGAACAAGAGACCCAGTACTTC. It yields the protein CAISESLYRTSEQETQYF.